This T cell receptor (beta chain) is from a study of shared clonotypes between healthy human individuals. Findings and caveats of the study: The naive CD4 repertoires of a handful of donors were compared, and around 5% of clonotypes were shared.

In the naive CD8 group, cells lacked CD45RO and were positively selected for CCR7, so terminally differentiated effector memory CD45RA+ cells were left out. With respect to this clone: What it binds is not known.

The assay used deep level. The method was immunoSEQ multiplex PCR; TCRdb's version includes in-frame clones alone and lacks a portion of them. The profile shows 700,000 to 950,000 clones, 95% to 97% of them singletons. The sample taken for sequencing was naive CD8+ T cells sorted from blood. The receptor comes from a man under 40 in good health.

The CDR3 sequence is CASRGQGSSYEQYF. CDR3 coding DNA: TGTGCCAGCAGAGGACAGGGGTCATCCTACGAGCAGTACTTC. This chain links TRBV28 with TRBJ2-7, with 9 bases identical to TRBD1. V lost 6 bases to trimming and J lost 1 base; unmatched junction nucleotides: 4. Germline loops: CDR1 MDHEN, CDR2 SYDVKM. The CDR3 is 14 residues long.